Below are 27 T cell receptor beta chains sequenced from a single sample in a study of blood T cell repertoires in COVID-19. Some clones are missing from TCRdb's copy, which holds only in-frame ones; the method was immunoSEQ multiplex PCR. This table has about 100,000 clones, 65% to 85% appearing once. The specimen was peripheral blood. These receptors originate from a man aged 65 to 79 with active or convalescent COVID-19.

This rearrangement joins TRBV19 to TRBJ2-7; maybe TRBD1 (6 bases). Deletions cut 2 bases from V and 0 bases from J, with 8 bases between. The CDR3 loop spans 14 amino acids. Germline CDR1 LNHDA, CDR2 SQIVND (reference sequence). CDR3 loop: CASSIRTDSYEQYF. DNA of the CDR3: TGTGCCAGTAGTATAAGGACAGACTCCTACGAGCAGTACTTC.

V and J are TRBV19 and TRBJ2-2; 11 nucleotides match TRBD1. This CDR3 is 14 amino acids long. V was pared by 9 bases and J by 7 bases, with 7 bases of the junction left unmatched. Germline loops: CDR1 LNHDA, CDR2 SQIVND (reference sequence). In nucleotides, the CDR3 is TGTGCCAGCCAGGACAGGGGGCGAAGCGGGGAGCTGTTTTTT. Translated, it gives CASQDRGRSGELFF.

The J gene is TRBJ1-5, the V gene TRBV2, with D tentatively TRBD1 (5 bases). V was shortened by 0 bases and J by 7 bases, with 13 bases between the two germline ends. Per the germline V gene, CDR1 is SNHLY and CDR2 is FYNNEI. This CDR3 region has 15 residues. In DNA form, the CDR3 reads TGTGCCAGCAGTGAAGCCAGGGCAACGGGCCAGCCCCAGCATTTT. Protein sequence: CASSEARATGQPQHF.

This clone has a handful of counts. The J gene is TRBJ2-7, the V gene TRBV18, with 7 bases matching TRBD1. With 3 bases clipped from V and 1 base from J, the junction kept 6 bases outside the gene matches. The germline CDR1 and CDR2 sequences are KGHSH and LQKENI. The CDR3 length is 15 residues. CDR3 nucleotides: TGTGCCAGCTCACCGGGACAGTCCCTTTCCTACGAGCAGTACTTC. It encodes CASSPGQSLSYEQYF.

This chain links TRBV28 with TRBJ1-6, with a weak D call TRBD1 (6 bases). V was trimmed by 8 bases and J by 7 bases, leaving 21 bases between them. In germline, CDR1 is MDHEN, CDR2 SYDVKM. The CDR3 contains 16 residues. CDR3 protein: CASGPGSGVWNSPLHF. The DNA for the CDR3 is TGTGCCAGCGGACCTGGTTCAGGGGTTTGGAATTCACCCCTCCACTTT.

This chain links TRBV11-2 with TRBJ1-4; D is perhaps TRBD1 (6 bases). Trimming stripped 5 bases from V and 3 bases from J, with 13 bases between. Germline V gives CDR1 SGHAT, CDR2 FQNNGV. The CDR3 totals 15 residues. The CDR3 spells CASSLQGQANEKLFF. Written as DNA, the CDR3 is TGTGCCAGCAGCCTACAGGGTCAAGCTAATGAAAAACTGTTTTTT.

The rearrangement links TRBV28 to TRBJ1-1, with a possible D match to TRBD1 (5 bases). Per the germline V gene, CDR1 is MDHEN and CDR2 is SYDVKM. Between the trimmed V and J ends, which lost 11 bases and 2 bases, there was a span of 15 bases. This CDR3 has 13 residues. The CDR3 DNA follows: TGTGCCTCATGGACAAGGAAAAACACTGAAGCTTTCTTT. Translation: CASWTRKNTEAFF.

The chain is built from TRBV5-4 and TRBJ2-3, with TRBD1 identical over 11 bases. Per the germline V gene, CDR1 is SGHNT and CDR2 is YYREEE (reference sequence). The CDR3 has 15 amino acids. Germline trimming cut 3 bases from V and 4 bases from J; bases unmatched to any gene: 4. CDR3 residues: CASSWDRGSADTQYF. The DNA for the CDR3 is TGTGCCAGCAGCTGGGACAGGGGGAGCGCAGATACGCAGTATTTT.

This chain links TRBV11-2 with TRBJ2-7; TRBD2 matches at 8 bases. CDR3 length: 16 residues. Trimming took 7 bases from V and 6 from J; bases not matched to a gene: 17. Per the germline V gene, CDR1 is SGHAT and CDR2 is FQNNGV. The CDR3 here is CASTPLGPGGGSEQYF. The CDR3, as DNA: TGTGCCAGCACCCCTTTGGGCCCCGGGGGGGGCAGCGAGCAGTACTTC.

The chain combines TRBV6-1 with TRBJ1-2; D not resolved. Germline CDR1 reads MNHNS; CDR2 reads SASEGT. The CDR3 totals 13 residues. The ends were cut back, 0 bases at V and 8 bases at J, with 10 bases in the middle. In DNA form, the CDR3 reads TGTGCCAGCAGTGAAGCGCGAGGGAGGGGCTACACCTTC. This gives the protein CASSEARGRGYTF.

This clone was recorded a few times. The gene calls are TRBV5-4 and TRBJ1-6; TRBD1 is a possible D gene (5 bases). Trimming left V 4 bases short and J 8 bases short, with 10 bases between. Germline CDR1 is SGHNT and CDR2 is YYREEE (reference sequence). This CDR3 has 13 amino acids. The CDR3 DNA reads as TGTGCCAGCAGCCACGACAGCTATTCACCCCTCCACTTT. This sequence encodes CASSHDSYSPLHF.

The chain has TRBV6-1 and TRBJ1-4; D is undetermined. Trimming took off 1 base at V and 10 bases at J, with 16 bases between the two ends. From germline, CDR1 is MNHNS and CDR2 SASEGT. The CDR3 runs to 15 residues. The CDR3 loop reads CASSEGENRVGKLFF. The DNA of the CDR3 is TGTGCCAGCAGTGAAGGGGAGAATAGGGTGGGAAAACTGTTTTTT.

The chain uses TRBV5-1 and TRBJ2-7, with 7 bases fitting TRBD1. After removal of 4 bases from V and 5 bases from J, the junction contained 12 bases not matched to a gene. Germline V gene lookup returns CDR1 SGHRS and CDR2 YFSETQ. The CDR3 consists of 15 residues. In DNA form, the CDR3 reads TGCGCCAGCAGCGGAGGACAGGCAGGGTGGGACGAGCAGTACTTC. Protein product: CASSGGQAGWDEQYF.

The gene calls are TRBV9 and TRBJ1-3, with 7 bases lining up with TRBD1. The germline V gene encodes CDR1 SGDLS and CDR2 YYNGEE. Trimming at V came to 0 bases and at J to 2 bases, leaving 5 bases not matched to a gene. The CDR3 has 16 residues. In DNA, the CDR3 is TGTGCCAGCAGCGTAGCTGGGACAGCCCCTGGAAACACCATATATTTT. Its protein product is CASSVAGTAPGNTIYF.

Here the CDR3 reads CASSIGGGSTDTQYF. Written as DNA, the CDR3 is TGTGCCAGTAGTATAGGAGGCGGGAGCACAGATACGCAGTATTTT. The V gene is TRBV19, the J gene TRBJ2-3; tentative D call: TRBD2 (5 bases). CDR1 and CDR2 from the germline V gene are LNHDA and SQIVND (reference sequence). V was clipped by 1 base and J by 0 bases, with 8 bases between them. The CDR3 runs to 15 residues.

This clone was seen only once. This sequence joins TRBV20-1 and TRBJ2-5; 7 nucleotides agree with TRBD2. The CDR3 consists of 11 residues. CDR1 and CDR2 from the germline V gene are DFQATT and SNEGSKA (reference sequence). J lost 5 bases, V lost 7 bases, and 4 bases had no gene match. The CDR3 region is CSGEGGETQYF. The DNA for the CDR3 is TGCAGTGGGGAGGGAGGGGAGACCCAGTACTTC.

The chain has TRBV3-1 (or the pseudogene TRBV3-2) and TRBJ2-1; 8 positions match TRBD2. Unmatched junction bases numbered 6, after V lost 0 bases and J lost 5 bases. CDR3 length equals 16 residues. Germline CDR1 LGHDT, CDR2 YNNKEL (reference sequence). For the CDR3, the DNA is TGTGCCAGCAGCCAAGAACGCCGCGGGGGGAACAATGAGCAGTTCTTC. This encodes CASSQERRGGNNEQFF.

V gene TRBV2 combines with J gene TRBJ1-1; 10 bases agree with TRBD1. Germline CDR1 and CDR2: SNHLY and FYNNEI. The CDR3 totals 12 residues. The trim removed 4 bases at V and 11 bases at J, leaving 4 bases unmatched. The CDR3 sequence: CASSVDRGLAFF. For the CDR3, the DNA is TGTGCCAGCAGTGTCGACAGGGGGCTGGCTTTCTTT.

The chain couples TRBV5-8 to TRBJ2-2; 7 positions match TRBD1. With 4 bases clipped from V and 3 bases from J, the junction kept 3 bases outside the gene matches. CDR1 is SGHTS and CDR2 is YDEGEE in the germline V gene. The CDR3 sequence is 14 residues long. In DNA form, the CDR3 reads TGTGCCAGCAGCCGGGACAGTCACACCGGGGAGCTGTTTTTT. It encodes CASSRDSHTGELFF. The variable domain in full, completed from reference TRBV5-8 and TRBJ2-2, reads EAGVTQSPTHLIKTRGQQATLRCSPISGHTSVYWYQQALGLGLQFLLWYDEGEERNRGNFPPRFSGRQFPNYSSELNVNALELEDSALYLCASSRDSHTGELFFGEGSRLTVL.

The chain combines TRBV7-2 with TRBJ2-2; D not resolved. The V gene's germline CDR1 is SGHTA and CDR2 FQGNSA. The CDR3 runs 16 residues. Deletions cut 5 bases from V and 5 bases from J, with 18 bases between. Here the CDR3 reads CASSPENVRGTGELFF. In DNA, the CDR3 is TGTGCCAGCAGCCCGGAAAATGTAAGAGGAACCGGGGAGCTGTTTTTT.

The CDR3, as DNA: TGTGCCAGCAGTGCCCAACAGTGGATCATGCCCCAGCATTTT. Protein sequence: CASSAQQWIMPQHF. The V call is TRBV27, the J call TRBJ1-5; D is unresolved. The CDR3 contains 14 residues. The ends were cut back, 5 bases at V and 9 bases at J, with 17 bases in the middle. Germline V gives CDR1 MNHEY, CDR2 SMNVEV (reference sequence).

CDR3 in DNA: TGTGCCAGTATGGGGACAGGTGGGGGCTATGGCTACACCTTC. Amino acid sequence: CASMGTGGGYGYTF. V is TRBV19 and J is TRBJ1-2, with TRBD1 identical over 8 bases. Germline loops: CDR1 LNHDA, CDR2 SQIVND (reference sequence). The V gene end was trimmed by 7 bases and the J gene end by 4 bases; junction bases not matched to a gene: 8. The CDR3 has 14 residues.

This clone was detected once. The chain carries TRBV28 and TRBJ2-3; D call uncertain. This CDR3 contains 12 residues. The V gene's germline CDR1 is MDHEN and CDR2 SYDVKM. V was cut by 8 bases and J by 4 bases, with 10 bases left in between. The CDR3 nucleotides are TGTGCCAGCCAGACCACAGCAGATACGCAGTATTTT. Amino acids: CASQTTADTQYF. Variable domain in full (rest from reference TRBV28 and TRBJ2-3): DVKVTQSSRYLVKRTGEKVFLECVQDMDHENMFWYRQDPGLGLRLIYFSYDVKMKEKGDIPEGYSVSREKKERFSLILESASTNQTSMYLCASQTTADTQYFGPGTRLTVL.

About this clone: Its ends do not fully match the called genes, so a read error is possible. The gene calls are TRBV30 and TRBJ1-2; possible D gene TRBD1, 5 bases. The CDR3 sequence is 13 residues long. CDR1 GTSNPN and CDR2 SVGIG come from the germline V gene (reference sequence). The CDR3 DNA sequence: TGTGCCAGGAGCGACAGCGCTAACTATGGCTACACCTTC. Its protein product is CARSDSANYGYTF.

The chain has TRBV9 and TRBJ1-3, with D unresolved. CDR3 length equals 19 residues. Trimming took off 0 bases at V and 0 bases at J, with 19 bases between the two ends. Germline V gene lookup returns CDR1 SGDLS and CDR2 YYNGEE. CDR3 nucleotide sequence: TGTGCCAGCAGCGTAGGGGTCAGGTCCCCTACGCTCTCTGGAAACACCATATATTTT. Its translation is CASSVGVRSPTLSGNTIYF.

The rearrangement uses TRBV29-1 and TRBJ1-1, with D tentatively TRBD1 (6 bases). Trimming took 7 bases from V and 1 from J, leaving 13 bases between them. The CDR3 loop spans 13 amino acids. CDR1 is SQVTM, CDR2 ANQGSEA, per germline. In DNA, the CDR3 is TGCAGCGCTAGTGGACAGCAGAACACTGAAGCTTTCTTT. Its translation is CSASGQQNTEAFF.

This rearrangement joins TRBV12-3 or TRBV12-4 to TRBJ2-5; D gene ambiguous. This CDR3 is built from 12 residues. The V end was cut by 3 bases, the J end by 0 bases, with 2 bases between. CDR3 nucleotide sequence: TGTGCCAGCAGTTTCTACCAAGAGACCCAGTACTTC. The encoded protein is CASSFYQETQYF.